Shown below are 29 T cell receptor beta chains from a single sample sequenced in a study of T-cell memory formation after mild COVID-19 (dated by TCRdb to about 2021). Library construction relied on 5' RACE. The reads were generated on an Illumina NovaSeq 6000. TCRdb handled the public reads itself, with Q25 trimming in fastp and clone calling in MiXCR, and kept productive beta chains. Every entry covers one CDR3 protein and lists the most common genes and DNA from its rows. The sample yields 200,000 or so distinct CDR3 sequences; just over 9.5% were counted once. The ten most abundant clones make up around 3.4% of the sample. Sequenced material: PBMCs or a T cell subset sorted from them (not recorded which). The receptors here all came from a man aged 18 to 30 who had mild COVID-19 (a few samples of this study predate the infection). The sample titles of this study are shuffled in the database, so cell type and time point are left out; the donor was told from shared clones.

This clonotype was picked up a small number of times. The chain joins TRBV7-9 to TRBJ1-1; a possible D gene is TRBD1 (5 bases). The germline gives CDR1 SEHNR, CDR2 FQNEAQ (reference sequence). The CDR3 consists of 14 residues. V was trimmed by 2 bases and J by 4 bases, leaving 11 bases between them. Here the CDR3 DNA reads TGTGCCAGCAGCTTATCAGGGTCGGCCACTGAAGCTTTCTTT. Translated: CASSLSGSATEAFF.

This clonotype was recorded a few times. This chain joins TRBV5-4 and TRBJ2-3, with D perhaps TRBD2 (6 bases). The V end lost 5 bases, the J end lost 4 bases, and 14 bases lay between the germline ends. The CDR3 is 14 residues long. The germline V gene encodes CDR1 SGHNT and CDR2 YYREEE (reference sequence). The CDR3 sequence is CASREDYQSDTQYF. The CDR3 nucleotides read TGTGCCAGCAGGGAGGACTACCAATCAGATACGCAGTATTTT.

This clonotype was counted only a few times. The V gene is TRBV19, the J gene TRBJ2-5, with a possible D match to TRBD1 (6 bases). The V gene's germline CDR1 is LNHDA and CDR2 SQIVND (reference sequence). This CDR3 comprises 15 residues. Trimming took off 11 bases at V and 0 bases at J, with 19 bases between the two ends. The CDR3, as DNA: TGTGCCGCATCCCGCGACAGGTCCGACCAAGAGACCCAGTACTTC. Translating gives CAASRDRSDQETQYF.

The chain employs TRBV19 and TRBJ2-1; D is possibly TRBD1 (7 bases). V lost 7 bases and J lost 0, with 16 bases in between. In germline, CDR1 is LNHDA, CDR2 SQIVND (reference sequence). The CDR3 totals 16 residues. CDR3 sequence (DNA): TGTGCCAGTACCCGACAGGGAGGTAGCTCCTACAATGAGCAGTTCTTC. It yields the protein CASTRQGGSSYNEQFF. Variable domain in full (rest from reference TRBV19 and TRBJ2-1): DGGITQSPKYLFRKEGQNVTLSCEQNLNHDAMYWYRQDPGQGLRLIYYSQIVNDFQKGDIAEGYSVSREKKESFPLTVTSAQKNPTAFYLCASTRQGGSSYNEQFFGPGTRLTVL.

This clonotype was counted many times. The chain combines TRBV12-3 or TRBV12-4 with TRBJ1-2; D possibly corresponds to TRBD1 (6 bases). Trimming removed 7 bases at V and 8 bases at J, with 17 bases between. This CDR3 has 13 residues. The CDR3 sequence: CASTITQGLGYTF. CDR3 nucleotides: TGTGCCAGCACCATTACACAGGGCCTGGGCTACACCTTC.

This clonotype appeared a few times. At one boundary the junction diverges from the germline segment, which might be a read error. The chain links TRBV7-2 to TRBJ1-5; 7 bases are a match to TRBD1. The CDR3 extends over 15 amino acids. Germline values: CDR1 SGHTA, CDR2 FQGNSA. DNA for the CDR3: TGTGCAAGCAGCCTATGGACAGGACTCAATCAGCCCCAGCATTTT. Translation: CASSLWTGLNQPQHF.

The J gene is TRBJ2-3, the V gene TRBV5-1, with 7 bases lining up with TRBD1. This CDR3 comprises 15 residues. Germline V gene lookup returns CDR1 SGHRS and CDR2 YFSETQ. Germline trimming cut 0 bases from V and 4 bases from J; bases unmatched to any gene: 5. CDR3 sequence reads: CASSLAPQGADTQYF. The CDR3 nucleotides are TGCGCCAGCAGCTTGGCCCCGCAGGGGGCAGATACGCAGTATTTT.

The chain joins TRBV4-1 to TRBJ1-5; 7 bases match TRBD1. The CDR3 consists of 15 residues. The V and J ends lost 0 bases and 2 bases, in that order; junction bases with no gene match: 1. Germline CDR1 MGHRA, CDR2 YSYEKL. As DNA, the CDR3 is TGCGCCAGCAGCCAAGATGGACAGGGCAATCAGCCCCAGCATTTT. Protein: CASSQDGQGNQPQHF.

This clonotype appeared a few times. V usage is TRBV29-1 and J usage is TRBJ2-1, with 8 bases aligning to TRBD2. Per germline, CDR1 SQVTM and CDR2 ANQGSEA. CDR3 size: 12 residues. CDR3 residues: CCGGSSYNEQFF. In DNA, the CDR3 is TGCTGCGGGGGGAGCTCCTACAATGAGCAGTTCTTC.

The rearrangement joins TRBV7-9 to TRBJ1-1; unclear D gene. There are 12 residues in the CDR3. Between the trimmed V and J ends, which lost 2 bases and 7 bases, there was a span of 8 bases. Germline V gene sequence: CDR1 SEHNR, CDR2 FQNEAQ (reference sequence). CDR3: CASSLSTLEAFF. CDR3 DNA: TGTGCCAGCAGCTTATCGACCCTTGAAGCTTTCTTT.

The rearrangement uses TRBV20-1 and TRBJ2-4; a possible D gene is TRBD2 (5 bases). CDR3 size: 14 residues. CDR1 is DFQATT, CDR2 SNEGSKA, per germline (reference sequence). The V end was cut by 2 bases, the J end by 4 bases, with 12 bases between. In DNA, the CDR3 is TGCAGTGCTAGACCTAGCCCGGGGAAAAACATTCAGTACTTC. This gives the protein CSARPSPGKNIQYF.

The gene calls are TRBV5-1 and TRBJ1-4; D is undetermined. Trimming pared 5 bases from V and 6 bases from J, leaving 14 bases between. The CDR3 has 14 amino acids. The germline V gene encodes CDR1 SGHRS and CDR2 YFSETQ. As DNA, the CDR3 is TGCGCCAGCAGGGTACAACGCCCGGATGAAAAACTGTTTTTT. This sequence encodes CASRVQRPDEKLFF.

The chain has TRBV7-9 and TRBJ1-1; TRBD1 is a possible D gene (5 bases). V lost 7 bases and J 7 bases, leaving 16 bases between the germline ends. CDR1 SEHNR and CDR2 FQNEAQ come from the germline V gene (reference sequence). This CDR3 spans 13 amino acids. CDR3 sequence: CASILHGADEAFF. The CDR3 DNA follows: TGTGCCAGCATCCTACATGGGGCGGATGAAGCTTTCTTT. Full variable domain (missing parts from reference TRBV7-9 and TRBJ1-1): DTGVSQNPRHKITKRGQNVTFRCDPISEHNRLYWYRQTLGQGPEFLTYFQNEAQLEKSRLLSDRFSAERPKGSFSTLEIQRTEQGDSAMYLCASILHGADEAFFGQGTRLTVV.

This clonotype has ten or more counts. CDR3 DNA sequence: TGCAGTGCCCCGGACTGGCGGTGGGATGAGCAGTTCTTC. It codes for CSAPDWRWDEQFF. The gene calls are TRBV20-1 and TRBJ2-1; a possible D gene is TRBD2 (5 bases). CDR1 is DFQATT and CDR2 is SNEGSKA in the germline V gene (reference sequence). The CDR3 runs to 13 residues. Trimming removed 6 bases from V and 8 bases from J, with 17 bases in between.

This clonotype was counted ten times or more. This chain connects TRBV6-6 to TRBJ1-2; D not certain. V was cut by 5 bases and J by 0 bases, with 13 bases left in between. The CDR3 contains 15 residues. Germline loops: CDR1 MNHNY, CDR2 SVGAGI (reference sequence). CDR3 sequence (DNA): TGTGCCAGCAGTCTCGGCTCGGGCACTAACTATGGCTACACCTTC. Protein sequence: CASSLGSGTNYGYTF.

The gene calls are TRBV4-1 and TRBJ2-7; D is perhaps TRBD1 or TRBD2 (5 bases each). This CDR3 region has 15 residues. Germline CDR1 MGHRA, CDR2 YSYEKL. The ends were cut back, 1 base at V and 1 base at J, with 11 bases in the middle. The CDR3 DNA sequence: TGCGCCAGCAGCCAAGTGGGACGGGAATCCTACGAGCAGTACTTC. As protein: CASSQVGRESYEQYF.

This clonotype was seen a few times. The chain joins TRBV3-1 to TRBJ2-3, with 9 bases aligning to TRBD2. CDR1 and CDR2 from the germline V gene are LGHDT and YNNKEL (reference sequence). The CDR3 totals 19 residues. Losses at the gene ends were 3 bases for V and 0 bases for J; bases not matched to a gene: 13. CDR3 loop: CASSHRGGSSGTSTDTQYF. In nucleotides, the CDR3 is TGTGCCAGCAGCCACCGAGGCGGGTCTAGCGGGACCAGCACAGATACGCAGTATTTT.

The chain is built from TRBV27 and TRBJ2-5; D is uncertain. V was cut by 1 base and J by 2 bases, with 11 bases left in between. Germline-derived CDR1 and CDR2 are MNHEY and SMNVEV (reference sequence). The CDR3 covers 15 residues. The CDR3 region is CASSLLSATQETQYF. CDR3 bases: TGTGCCAGCAGTTTATTATCAGCGACTCAAGAGACCCAGTACTTC.

This clonotype was found many times. This rearrangement joins TRBV7-9 to TRBJ2-5; maybe TRBD2 (5 bases). The V and J ends lost 2 bases and 1 base respectively, with 8 bases between them. From germline, CDR1 is SEHNR and CDR2 FQNEAQ (reference sequence). The length of the CDR3 is 14 residues. CDR3 DNA: TGTGCCAGCAGCTTAAGGAGGTCCCAAGAGACCCAGTACTTC. Residues: CASSLRRSQETQYF.

This clonotype has just a few counts. The V gene is TRBV12-3 or TRBV12-4, the J gene TRBJ2-1; D is possibly TRBD2 (5 bases). V gave up 3 bases and J gave up 8 bases, with 11 bases separating them. CDR3 length: 13 residues. The CDR3: CASSLMVGDEQFF. The CDR3 DNA reads TGTGCCAGCAGTTTGATGGTCGGGGATGAGCAGTTCTTC.

This clonotype was counted ten times or more. The chain employs TRBV20-1 and TRBJ2-1; D is perhaps TRBD1 (6 bases). This CDR3 contains 14 residues. Trimming left V 6 bases short and J 3 bases short, with 15 bases between. Per germline, CDR1 DFQATT and CDR2 SNEGSKA (reference sequence). CDR3 nucleotide sequence: TGCAGTGCCTCGCCGAGACAGGACTACAATGAGCAGTTCTTC. It yields the protein CSASPRQDYNEQFF.

The V gene is TRBV29-1, the J gene TRBJ2-3; 7 bases are a match to TRBD2. Germline values: CDR1 SQVTM, CDR2 ANQGSEA. V shed 8 bases, J shed 2 bases, and the junction held 10 bases outside the gene matches. The CDR3 is 14 residues long. CDR3 amino acids: CSLGGAGNTDTQYF. The DNA of the CDR3 is TGCAGCTTGGGAGGGGCCGGAAACACAGATACGCAGTATTTT.

This clonotype was seen a few times. The rearrangement joins TRBV7-2 to TRBJ1-2, with a tentative D call TRBD1 (5 bases). The CDR3 loop spans 15 amino acids. V lost 1 base and J 4 bases, leaving 13 bases between the germline ends. Per germline, CDR1 SGHTA and CDR2 FQGNSA. The CDR3 DNA reads as TGTGCCAGCAGCTTAGGCCCGGGGGATGGCTATGGCTACACCTTC. Translated: CASSLGPGDGYGYTF. Together with reference TRBV7-2 and TRBJ1-2, the CDR3 gives the full variable domain: GAGVSQSPSNKVTEKGKDVELRCDPISGHTALYWYRQSLGQGLEFLIYFQGNSAPDKSGLPSDRFSAERTGGSVSTLTIQRTQQEDSAVYLCASSLGPGDGYGYTFGSGTRLTVV.

This clonotype was seen a handful of times. The J gene is TRBJ2-1, the V gene TRBV4-1; 10 bases agree with TRBD2. Losses at the gene ends were 8 bases for V and 5 bases for J; bases not matched to a gene: 6. The CDR3 contains 14 residues. CDR1 is MGHRA, CDR2 YSYEKL, per germline. The CDR3 loop reads CASSTAGGNNEQFF. The DNA of the CDR3 is TGCGCCAGCTCGACAGCGGGGGGGAACAATGAGCAGTTCTTC.

At least ten counts were recorded for this clonotype. V gene TRBV7-2 combines with J gene TRBJ2-7; no definite D call. The CDR3 loop spans 12 amino acids. Germline V lookup: CDR1 SGHTA, CDR2 FQGNSA. The V end was cut by 3 bases, the J end by 4 bases, with 7 bases between. The CDR3 bases are TGTGCCAGCAGCTTCTCCGGTTACGAGCAGTACTTC. This sequence encodes CASSFSGYEQYF.

Only a few counts were recorded for this clonotype. This chain uses TRBV9 with TRBJ1-6; maybe TRBD1 (5 bases). This CDR3 has 14 residues. Looked up from germline, CDR1 is SGDLS and CDR2 is YYNGEE. V lost 4 bases and J lost 7, with 12 bases in between. The CDR3 here is CASSLGPTNSPLHF. The CDR3 DNA reads as TGTGCCAGCAGCTTGGGACCGACCAATTCACCCCTCCACTTT.

This clonotype was recorded many times. V and J are TRBV4-1 and TRBJ2-1; 10 bases map to TRBD2. The CDR3 runs 14 residues. Germline CDR1 and CDR2: MGHRA and YSYEKL. The V segment lost 4 bases and the J segment 7 bases; nucleotides outside the gene matches: 4. The chain's CDR3 is CASSLLAGLNEQFF. The CDR3 DNA reads TGCGCCAGCAGCCTACTAGCGGGGTTGAATGAGCAGTTCTTC.

The rearrangement joins TRBV9 to TRBJ2-7, with TRBD1 matching 9 bases. Germline V gene lookup returns CDR1 SGDLS and CDR2 YYNGEE. The CDR3 runs 17 residues. Germline trimming cut 3 bases from V and 2 bases from J; bases unmatched to any gene: 12. The CDR3 sequence: CASSDGTGYSRPYEQYF. The CDR3 DNA reads TGTGCCAGCAGCGACGGGACAGGGTATAGTAGACCCTACGAGCAGTACTTC.

V usage is TRBV18 and J usage is TRBJ2-5; D is perhaps TRBD2 (5 bases). The germline gives CDR1 KGHSH, CDR2 LQKENI. Trimming left V 1 base short and J 5 bases short, with 14 bases between. There are 15 residues in the CDR3. CDR3 in amino acids: CASSPQLGGGETQYF. The CDR3 DNA follows: TGTGCCAGCTCACCACAGCTAGGCGGCGGGGAGACCCAGTACTTC.